This entry describes one T cell receptor beta chain. This sample was taken from a study of blood T cell repertoires in COVID-19. Study-level information: The United States, Italy and Spain supplied acute and convalescent COVID-19 samples. From T cells, B-cell-depleted T cells, or PBMCs came the material, which was cDNA or gDNA.

Sequencing was performed with immunoSEQ multiplex PCR; in TCRdb, only in-frame clones are kept and a portion is missing. The sample contains roughly 97,000 clones, around 87% of which appear only once. The CDR3 consists of 15 residues. V shed 6 bases, J shed 2 bases, and the junction held 8 bases outside the gene matches. CDR1 and CDR2 (germline): MNHEY, SVGAGI. Sequencing was performed on peripheral blood. The TCR originated in a human donor in a cohort sampled during active COVID-19. The rearrangement joins TRBV6-5 to TRBJ2-3, with 7 bases fitting TRBD1. CDR3 amino acids: CASSLTGVFTDTQYF. In nucleotides, the CDR3 is TGTGCCAGCAGCCTCACAGGGGTGTTCACAGATACGCAGTATTTT.